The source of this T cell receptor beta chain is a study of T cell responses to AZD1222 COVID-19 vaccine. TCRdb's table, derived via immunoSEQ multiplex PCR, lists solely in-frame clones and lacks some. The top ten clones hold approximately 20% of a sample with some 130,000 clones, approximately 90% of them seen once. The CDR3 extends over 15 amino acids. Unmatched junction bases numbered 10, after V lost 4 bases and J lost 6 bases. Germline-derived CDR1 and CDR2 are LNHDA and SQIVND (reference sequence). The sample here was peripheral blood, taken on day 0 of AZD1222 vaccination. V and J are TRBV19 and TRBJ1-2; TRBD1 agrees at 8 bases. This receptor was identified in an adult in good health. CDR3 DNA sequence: TGTGCCAGTAGTACCCTTTTGACAGGGGTCAATGGCTACACCTTC. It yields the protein CASSTLLTGVNGYTF.